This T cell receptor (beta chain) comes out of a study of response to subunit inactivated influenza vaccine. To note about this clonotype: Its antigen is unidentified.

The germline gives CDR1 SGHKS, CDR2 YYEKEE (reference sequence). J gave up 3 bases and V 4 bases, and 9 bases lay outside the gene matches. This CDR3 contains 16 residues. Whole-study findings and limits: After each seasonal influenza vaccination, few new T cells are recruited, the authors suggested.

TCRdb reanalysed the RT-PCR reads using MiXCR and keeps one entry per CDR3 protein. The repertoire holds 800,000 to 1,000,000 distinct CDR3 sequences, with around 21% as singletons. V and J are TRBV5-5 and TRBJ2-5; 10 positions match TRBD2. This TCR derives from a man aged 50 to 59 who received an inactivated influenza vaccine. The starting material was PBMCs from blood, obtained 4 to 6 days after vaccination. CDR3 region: CASSKTLAGVEETQYF. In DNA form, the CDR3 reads TGTGCCAGCAGCAAAACCCTAGCGGGAGTAGAAGAGACCCAGTACTTC.